Reported below is one T cell receptor beta chain. The junction shows a germline mismatch at one end, possibly a read error. The sample belongs to a study of blood T cell repertoires in COVID-19. Across the whole study: T cells, B-cell-depleted T cells, or PBMCs provided the cDNA or gDNA that served as material.

The CDR3 runs 17 residues. CDR1 and CDR2 from the germline V gene are SSHAT and FNYEAQ (reference sequence). Produced via immunoSEQ multiplex PCR; TCRdb's table is partial and in-frame only. Of approximately 230,000 clones detected, around four fifths appear once; the ten largest clones hold 5% to 6%. This TCR derives from a man at least 80 years old with acute or convalescent COVID-19. The genes are TRBV7-7 and TRBJ1-3; TRBD1 matches 7 bases. The sequencing input was peripheral blood. The CDR3 DNA reads TGTGCTAGCAGCTTAGAAGTTGAGGGGGCTACTGGAAACACCATATATTTT. It yields the protein CASSLEVEGATGNTIYF.